The 32 T cell receptor beta chains in this list originate from one sample, sequenced in a study of cytomegalovirus exposure and HLA in healthy donors. Clones were read by immunoSEQ multiplex PCR, and TCRdb kept only the in-frame ones, dropping some. The sample includes 59,000 or so clones, 80% to 90% of them seen just once. The source material was PBMCs. The receptor set was obtained from a woman aged 18-35 years in good health and CMV-seronegative.

In its sample, this clone was seen a few times. The J gene is TRBJ2-7, the V gene TRBV28; D possibly corresponds to TRBD1 (5 bases). CDR1 is MDHEN and CDR2 is SYDVKM in the germline V gene. V lost 4 bases to trimming and J lost 0 bases, with 13 bases between them. This CDR3 region has 15 residues. The CDR3 reads CASSSPTTVSYEQYF. CDR3 bases: TGTGCCAGCAGTTCACCAACGACAGTCTCCTACGAGCAGTACTTC.

The chain links TRBV11-2 to TRBJ1-4; D gene unclear. CDR3 length: 16 amino acids. V was trimmed by 1 base and J by 4 bases, leaving 13 bases between them. The germline gives CDR1 SGHAT, CDR2 FQNNGV. CDR3 coding DNA: TGTGCCAGCAGCTTAGGTGTGTTGCAGGTTAATGAAAAACTGTTTTTT. Translated: CASSLGVLQVNEKLFF.

The chain has TRBV6-5 and TRBJ2-2; D perhaps matches TRBD1 (6 bases). This CDR3 is 14 amino acids long. V shed 4 bases and J shed 3 bases, with 9 bases lying between them. CDR1 and CDR2 (germline): MNHEY, SVGAGI. CDR3 region: CASSLGADTGELFF. The CDR3 coding sequence is TGTGCCAGCAGTTTGGGGGCCGACACCGGGGAGCTGTTTTTT.

V is TRBV7-2 and J is TRBJ2-5, with TRBD2 matching over 13 bases. J was trimmed by 5 bases and V by 5 bases; bases with no gene match: 8. Germline V gene lookup returns CDR1 SGHTA and CDR2 FQGNSA. The CDR3 sequence is 16 residues long. The CDR3 DNA reads TGTGCCAGCAGCCGACGGACTAGCGGGAGCATGGAGACCCAGTACTTC. It specifies CASSRRTSGSMETQYF.

This chain joins TRBV5-4 and TRBJ1-2; 7 nucleotides line up with TRBD1. This CDR3 region has 14 residues. V gave up 0 bases and J gave up 7 bases; unmatched junction bases: 6. Per germline, CDR1 SGHNT and CDR2 YYREEE (reference sequence). The CDR3 region has the DNA TGTGCCAGCAGCTTGGTAACAGGGGAGAGTGGCTACACCTTC. Its translation is CASSLVTGESGYTF.

The CDR3 loop reads CASHSKSSGLTGELFF. The CDR3 DNA reads as TGTGCCAGCCACAGTAAATCTAGCGGACTCACCGGGGAGCTGTTTTTT. The V and J genes are TRBV18 and TRBJ2-2, with TRBD2 identical over 7 bases. The CDR3 sequence is 16 residues long. CDR1 is KGHSH, CDR2 LQKENI, per germline. J lost 4 bases, V lost 8 bases, and 13 bases had no gene match.

The rearrangement links TRBV6-1 to TRBJ2-5; D perhaps matches TRBD1 (6 bases). Trimming removed 5 bases at V and 2 bases at J, with 12 bases between. The germline V gene has CDR1 MNHNS and CDR2 SASEGT. The length of the CDR3 is 14 residues. The CDR3 here is CASSSSGVQETQYF. The DNA for the CDR3 is TGTGCCAGCAGTTCATCAGGGGTTCAAGAGACCCAGTACTTC.

V gene TRBV4-3 combines with J gene TRBJ2-7; 8 bases are a match to TRBD2. The CDR3 is 15 residues long. Looked up from germline, CDR1 is LGHNA and CDR2 is YSLEER. After removal of 0 bases from V and 4 bases from J, the junction contained 5 bases not matched to a gene. The CDR3 DNA follows: TGCGCCAGCAGCCAAGACAGCGCGGGAGGATACGAGCAGTACTTC. Amino acid sequence: CASSQDSAGGYEQYF.

The chain employs TRBV9 and TRBJ1-2; maybe TRBD1 (5 bases). Trimming cost V 2 bases and J 1 base, with 9 bases left between them. There are 14 residues in the CDR3. Germline CDR1 is SGDLS and CDR2 is YYNGEE. CDR3 sequence: CASSVGDSNYGYTF. The CDR3 DNA reads TGTGCCAGCAGCGTGGGCGACAGTAACTATGGCTACACCTTC.

The chain joins TRBV18 to TRBJ2-7; 11 bases are shared with TRBD2. Germline V gene sequence: CDR1 KGHSH, CDR2 LQKENI. The CDR3 contains 16 residues. J gave up 0 bases and V 3 bases, and 4 bases lay outside the gene matches. The CDR3 DNA sequence: TGTGCCAGCTCACCGCCTACTAGCGGGGGCTCCTACGAGCAGTACTTC. Encoded protein: CASSPPTSGGSYEQYF.

In its sample, this clone was seen once. The chain has TRBV5-4 and TRBJ1-1; unclear D gene. Trimming pared 4 bases from V and 2 bases from J, leaving 15 bases between. Germline-derived CDR1 and CDR2 are SGHNT and YYREEE (reference sequence). This CDR3 is built from 15 residues. The CDR3 DNA is TGTGCCAGCAGCCCCCAGTCGAACGTTAACACTGAAGCTTTCTTT. Its translation is CASSPQSNVNTEAFF.

The chain is built from TRBV5-4 and TRBJ2-5; D possibly corresponds to TRBD2 (6 bases). Trimming pared 0 bases from V and 1 base from J, leaving 10 bases between. In germline, CDR1 is SGHNT, CDR2 YYREEE (reference sequence). The CDR3 sequence is 15 residues long. CDR3 sequence (DNA): TGTGCCAGCAGCTTGGGTCAGGGACTCCAAGAGACCCAGTACTTC. Protein sequence: CASSLGQGLQETQYF.

CDR3 bases: TGCGCCAGCAGCTTGGTGGGGGAGGGCTACGAGCAGTACTTC. It translates to CASSLVGEGYEQYF. The chain combines TRBV5-1 with TRBJ2-7; 7 positions agree with TRBD2. Trimming at V came to 0 bases and at J to 3 bases, leaving 3 bases not matched to a gene. The CDR3 has 14 residues. From germline, CDR1 is SGHRS and CDR2 YFSETQ.

This sequence joins TRBV5-1 and TRBJ2-3; D not certain. The germline V gene encodes CDR1 SGHRS and CDR2 YFSETQ. CDR3 length: 14 residues. V shed 4 bases and J shed 2 bases, with 11 bases lying between them. CDR3 loop: CASSHQTHTDTQYF. Here the CDR3 DNA reads TGCGCCAGCAGCCACCAGACTCACACAGATACGCAGTATTTT. The variable domain in full, completed from reference TRBV5-1 and TRBJ2-3, reads KAGVTQTPRYLIKTRGQQVTLSCSPISGHRSVSWYQQTPGQGLQFLFEYFSETQRNKGNFPGRFSGRQFSNSRSEMNVSTLELGDSALYLCASSHQTHTDTQYFGPGTRLTVL.

V gene TRBV30 combines with J gene TRBJ2-1; D not resolved. This CDR3 spans 11 amino acids. The V gene's germline CDR1 is GTSNPN and CDR2 SVGIG (reference sequence). Trimming removed 1 base at V and 8 bases at J, with 6 bases between. For the CDR3, the DNA is TGTGCCTGGAGTGCCCGTGATGAGCAGTTCTTC. Translation: CAWSARDEQFF.

This rearrangement joins TRBV7-2 to TRBJ2-3; TRBD1 matches at 8 bases. The CDR3 totals 16 residues. The germline V gene has CDR1 SGHTA and CDR2 FQGNSA. After removal of 4 bases from V and 0 bases from J, the junction contained 6 bases not matched to a gene. CDR3 amino acids: CASSWGDRFSTDTQYF. The CDR3 DNA reads TGTGCCAGCAGCTGGGGGGACAGGTTTAGCACAGATACGCAGTATTTT.

V is TRBV6-6 and J is TRBJ2-1, with 11 positions matching TRBD2. Germline CDR1 is MNHNY and CDR2 is SVGAGI (reference sequence). CDR3 size: 15 residues. V trimming: 5 bases; J trimming: 4 bases; junction bases outside the gene matches: 4. This CDR3 is CASSDSGRGYNEQFF. The CDR3, as DNA: TGTGCCAGCAGTGATAGCGGGAGGGGATACAATGAGCAGTTCTTC.

The chain couples TRBV7-9 to TRBJ1-1; weak D call: TRBD1 (6 bases). Germline CDR1 is SEHNR and CDR2 is FQNEAQ (reference sequence). V lost 1 base and J lost 2, with 17 bases in between. There are 17 residues in the CDR3. CDR3 region: CASSLGIRTAANTEAFF. The CDR3 DNA is TGTGCCAGCAGCTTAGGTATCCGGACAGCCGCAAACACTGAAGCTTTCTTT.

This clone was recorded a few times. CDR3 in amino acids: CASSFPQGAGYGYTF. Here the CDR3 DNA reads TGTGCCAGCAGCTTTCCCCAGGGGGCGGGCTATGGCTACACCTTC. This chain connects TRBV5-8 to TRBJ1-2, with TRBD1 matching 8 bases. Unmatched junction bases numbered 7, after V lost 2 bases and J lost 4 bases. The CDR3 length is 15 residues. Germline CDR1 is SGHTS and CDR2 is YDEGEE.

V and J are TRBV7-9 and TRBJ1-1, with TRBD1 matching 8 bases. The CDR3 sequence is 13 residues long. Germline V gene sequence: CDR1 SEHNR, CDR2 FQNEAQ (reference sequence). Losses at the gene ends were 4 bases for V and 6 bases for J; bases not matched to a gene: 4. CDR3 in amino acids: CASSSGGVAEAFF. The CDR3 DNA reads as TGTGCCAGCAGCTCAGGGGGCGTCGCTGAAGCTTTCTTT.

This chain uses TRBV7-2 with TRBJ2-7; D might be TRBD2 (5 bases). The CDR3 covers 15 residues. The germline V gene has CDR1 SGHTA and CDR2 FQGNSA. Trimming cost V 1 base and J 5 bases, with 15 bases left between them. CDR3 residues: CASSLDGLAEDEQYF. In DNA, the CDR3 is TGTGCCAGCAGCTTAGATGGCCTAGCTGAGGACGAGCAGTACTTC.

The genes are TRBV10-3 and TRBJ1-1, with D unclear. V shed 3 bases and J shed 2 bases, with 7 bases lying between them. This CDR3 contains 13 residues. CDR1 and CDR2 (germline): ENHRY, SYGVKD. This chain's CDR3 is CAISDGGNTEAFF. As DNA, the CDR3 is TGTGCCATCAGTGATGGAGGAAACACTGAAGCTTTCTTT.

This chain uses TRBV7-8 with TRBJ2-1, with TRBD1 identical over 7 bases. V lost 5 bases to trimming and J lost 3 bases; unmatched junction nucleotides: 7. CDR3 length: 15 residues. Germline V gives CDR1 SGHVS, CDR2 FQNEAQ. The CDR3 region is CASSMGQSFYNEQFF. The CDR3 bases are TGTGCCAGCAGCATGGGACAGAGTTTCTACAATGAGCAGTTCTTC.

On this clone itself: At one end the junction does not follow the germline gene, possibly because of a read error. V and J are TRBV15 and TRBJ2-5; 7 positions agree with TRBD1. This CDR3 region has 13 residues. Per the germline V gene, CDR1 is LNHNV and CDR2 is YYDKDF (reference sequence). CDR3 nucleotides: TGTGCCACCAACAGACAGGGCCAAGAGACCCAGTACTTC. This codes for CATNRQGQETQYF. The variable domain in full, completed from reference TRBV15 and TRBJ2-5, reads DAMVIQNPRYQVTQFGKPVTLSCSQTLNHNVMYWYQQKSSQAPKLLFHYYDKDFNNEADTPDNFQSRRPNTSFCFLDIRSPGLGDTAMYLCATNRQGQETQYFGPGTRLLVL.

The chain links TRBV10-2 to TRBJ2-7, with TRBD2 matching over 14 bases. Germline CDR1 and CDR2: WSHSY and SAAADI. CDR3 length equals 15 residues. V lost 2 bases, J lost 9 bases, and 6 bases stayed unmatched. In DNA form, the CDR3 reads TGCGCCAGCAGTGAGCCGGGACTAGCGGGGGTTTGGCAGTACTTC. Its translation is CASSEPGLAGVWQYF.

The V gene is TRBV30, the J gene TRBJ2-4, with D maybe TRBD1 (7 bases). Trimming cost V 1 base and J 4 bases, with 14 bases left between them. This CDR3 is built from 15 residues. Looked up from germline, CDR1 is GTSNPN and CDR2 is SVGIG (reference sequence). CDR3 amino acids: CAWSASPGGKNIQYF. The CDR3 DNA sequence: TGTGCCTGGAGTGCCTCCCCAGGGGGGAAAAACATTCAGTACTTC.

The DNA of the CDR3 is TGTGCCAGTAGTATAGGGAAGGAGGTGCAGCCCCAGCATTTT. Translating gives CASSIGKEVQPQHF. The V and J genes are TRBV19 and TRBJ1-5; D remains ambiguous. V was shortened by 1 base and J by 7 bases, with 11 bases between the two germline ends. The CDR3 is 14 amino acids. In germline, CDR1 is LNHDA, CDR2 SQIVND (reference sequence).

The V gene is TRBV7-9, the J gene TRBJ1-4, with TRBD1 matching over 8 bases. Trimming at V came to 3 bases and at J to 8 bases, leaving 5 bases not matched to a gene. Per germline, CDR1 SEHNR and CDR2 FQNEAQ (reference sequence). This CDR3 has 14 residues. CDR3 nucleotides: TGTGCCAGCAGCTTTGGACAGGGAGGCGAAAAACTGTTTTTT. Its protein is CASSFGQGGEKLFF.

This chain joins TRBV7-2 and TRBJ2-5, with D possibly TRBD1 on 6 matching bases. CDR1 and CDR2 from the germline V gene are SGHTA and FQGNSA. The CDR3 has 14 residues. Trimming pared 5 bases from V and 3 bases from J, leaving 13 bases between. CDR3 region: CASSRKQGEETQYF. DNA for the CDR3: TGTGCCAGCAGCCGTAAACAGGGTGAAGAGACCCAGTACTTC. The entire variable domain, with the rest obtained from reference TRBV7-2 and TRBJ2-5, is as follows: GAGVSQSPSNKVTEKGKDVELRCDPISGHTALYWYRQSLGQGLEFLIYFQGNSAPDKSGLPSDRFSAERTGGSVSTLTIQRTQQEDSAVYLCASSRKQGEETQYFGPGTRLLVL.

This sequence joins TRBV25-1 and TRBJ1-4, with D possibly TRBD1 on 5 matching bases. The germline V gene has CDR1 MGHDK and CDR2 SYGVNS. The germline V and J ends were trimmed by 3 bases and 0 bases, with 8 bases remaining between them. CDR3 length: 15 amino acids. CDR3 in amino acids: CASSEGRATNEKLFF. CDR3 in DNA: TGTGCCAGCAGTGAGGGGCGAGCAACTAATGAAAAACTGTTTTTT.

CDR3 in DNA: TGTGCCACCTTACATGGCATGAACACTGAAGCTTTCTTT. Protein product: CATLHGMNTEAFF. This sequence joins TRBV28 and TRBJ1-1; no firm D call. V was clipped by 10 bases and J by 0 bases, with 12 bases between them. Per the germline V gene, CDR1 is MDHEN and CDR2 is SYDVKM. This CDR3 comprises 13 residues.

The rearrangement joins TRBV19 to TRBJ2-4; D not certain. Trimming stripped 3 bases from V and 5 bases from J, with 8 bases between. The CDR3 runs to 13 residues. Germline V gives CDR1 LNHDA, CDR2 SQIVND (reference sequence). The CDR3 nucleotides read TGTGCCAGTAGTATGACACCCGAAAACATTCAGTACTTC. It encodes CASSMTPENIQYF.